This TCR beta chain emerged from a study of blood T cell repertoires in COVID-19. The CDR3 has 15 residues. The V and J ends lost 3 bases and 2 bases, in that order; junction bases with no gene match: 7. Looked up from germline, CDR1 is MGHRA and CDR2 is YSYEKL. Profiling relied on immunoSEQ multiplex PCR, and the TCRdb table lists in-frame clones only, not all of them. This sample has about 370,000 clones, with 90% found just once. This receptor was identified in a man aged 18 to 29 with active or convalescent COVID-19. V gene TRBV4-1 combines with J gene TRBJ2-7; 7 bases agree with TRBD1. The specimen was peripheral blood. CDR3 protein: CASSHRDSETYEQYF. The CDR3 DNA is TGCGCCAGCAGCCACCGGGACAGTGAGACCTACGAGCAGTACTTC.